This TCR beta chain was observed in a study of spatial heterogeneity in lung cancer. Background on the study: Detected beta-chain sequences consistently exceeded alpha-chain sequences. Averaged across combinations, each unique TCR and UMI pairing appeared more than ten times in raw reads, which were uncorrected.

Unique molecular identifiers tagged every individual TCR cDNA molecule. TCRdb re-called the 5' RACE reads through MiXCR, storing one row per CDR3 protein. This sample has several thousand distinct CDR3 sequences, with about 3.9% found just once. Stated time point: sample taken at primary tumor resection. Unsorted whole RNA of tumor, nontumor lung or frozen PBMC was sequenced. Samples were obtained from roughly 65 donors, all untreated early-stage non-small cell lung cancer patients. This clonotype was seen many times. CDR3 length: 14 amino acids. Germline-derived CDR1 and CDR2 are SSHAT and FNYEAQ (reference sequence). Germline trimming cut 10 bases from V and 4 bases from J; bases unmatched to any gene: 7.

This specimen was normal lung tissue next to the tumor, taken at surgery. The clonotype originates from a female donor with early-stage non-small cell lung cancer. The V gene is TRBV7-7, the J gene TRBJ2-6; TRBD2 agrees at 7 bases. CDR3 DNA: TGTGCCACTGCGGGGAGGGAGGGGGCCAACGTCCTGACTTTC. Protein: CATAGREGANVLTF.